The 9 T cell receptor beta chains reported below all come from one sample, sequenced in a study of blood T cells in healthy people across ages. Then a second PCR, running roughly 7 to 11 cycles, was carried out with a sample-barcoded 5' primer and a J-beta primer mix. TCRdb reanalysed the 5' RACE reads using MiXCR and keeps one entry per CDR3 protein. The data contain fewer than 800,000 distinct CDR3 sequences, 32% of them singletons. Sequencing was performed on blood. The receptors stem from a woman older than 75 in good health.

The table lists this clonotype with many counts. The gene calls are TRBV5-1 and TRBJ1-2, with 9 nucleotides matching TRBD1. V lost 0 bases, J lost 7 bases, and 7 bases stayed unmatched. The CDR3 spans 15 residues. Germline lookup yields CDR1 SGHRS and CDR2 YFSETQ. CDR3 loop: CASSLGTGAIAGYTF. The CDR3 nucleotides are TGCGCCAGCAGCTTGGGGACAGGGGCGATCGCTGGCTACACCTTC.

This clonotype was found many times. This rearrangement joins TRBV4-2 to TRBJ2-2; the D is unclear. Per the germline V gene, CDR1 is LGHNA and CDR2 is YNFKEQ. Trimming cost V 4 bases and J 1 base, with 4 bases left between them. The CDR3 length is 13 residues. The chain's CDR3 is CASSPLNTGELFF. The CDR3 coding sequence is TGTGCCAGCAGCCCCTTGAACACCGGGGAGCTGTTTTTT.

This clonotype was found many times. The chain recombines TRBV27 with TRBJ2-7; 9 bases fit TRBD1. The CDR3 loop spans 15 amino acids. In germline, CDR1 is MNHEY, CDR2 SMNVEV (reference sequence). With V trimmed by 6 bases and J by 5 bases, 11 bases remained unmatched. In nucleotides, the CDR3 is TGTGCCAGCAGCCAGTGGGGACAGGGTAGGCACGAGCAGTACTTC. Its protein product is CASSQWGQGRHEQYF.

V is TRBV7-8 and J is TRBJ2-6, with D hard to call. The CDR3 consists of 15 residues. With 4 bases removed from V and 2 bases from J, the gap between germline ends came to 9 bases. The germline V gene has CDR1 SGHVS and CDR2 FQNEAQ. CDR3 loop: CASSSGPPGANVLTF. In nucleotides, the CDR3 is TGTGCCAGCAGCTCAGGCCCACCTGGGGCCAACGTCCTGACTTTC.

The chain employs TRBV11-2 and TRBJ2-5, with TRBD2 identical over 9 bases. The J call is in doubt because the DNA end fits TRBJ2-7 better. The CDR3 runs to 16 residues. Germline assignment: CDR1 SGHAT and CDR2 FQNNGV. CDR3: CASSLGSSGVTYEQYF. CDR3 sequence (DNA): TGTGCCAGCAGCTTGGGGTCTAGCGGGGTTACCTACGAGCAGTACTTC.

On this clonotype: This may be a read error: a much more frequent sequence differs by one nucleotide. V usage is TRBV7-2 and J usage is TRBJ2-7; 12 nucleotides align to TRBD2. CDR1 and CDR2 from the germline V gene are SGHTA and FQGNSA. CDR3 length: 15 residues. CDR3 protein: CAGSLTSGGSYEQYF. In nucleotides, the CDR3 is TGTGCCGGCAGTCTGACTAGCGGGGGCTCCTACGAGCAGTACTTC.

This chain links TRBV6-5 with TRBJ1-6; D remains unclear. The V gene's germline CDR1 is MNHEY and CDR2 SVGAGI. V lost 5 bases, J lost 2 bases, and 10 bases lay in between. This CDR3 region has 15 residues. Here the CDR3 reads CASSEVFPYNSPLHF. DNA of the CDR3: TGTGCCAGCAGTGAGGTATTCCCCTATAATTCACCCCTCCACTTT.

V is TRBV3-1 and J is TRBJ1-6; weak D call: TRBD1 (6 bases). The CDR3 contains 15 residues. Trimming stripped 1 base from V and 7 bases from J, with 11 bases between. CDR1 is LGHDT, CDR2 YNNKEL, per germline (reference sequence). The CDR3 nucleotides are TGTGCCAGCAGCCAAGTACAGGGTAGAAATTCACCCCTCCACTTT. Translating it yields CASSQVQGRNSPLHF.

The chain has TRBV30 and TRBJ2-7; 7 nucleotides match TRBD2. The junction had 3 bases not matched to a gene; V was cut back by 4 bases and J by 6 bases. Looked up from germline, CDR1 is GTSNPN and CDR2 is SVGIG (reference sequence). The CDR3 is made up of 11 amino acids. The CDR3 bases are TGTGCCTGGACAGGGAGGGGCGAGCAGTACTTC. It is translated as CAWTGRGEQYF.